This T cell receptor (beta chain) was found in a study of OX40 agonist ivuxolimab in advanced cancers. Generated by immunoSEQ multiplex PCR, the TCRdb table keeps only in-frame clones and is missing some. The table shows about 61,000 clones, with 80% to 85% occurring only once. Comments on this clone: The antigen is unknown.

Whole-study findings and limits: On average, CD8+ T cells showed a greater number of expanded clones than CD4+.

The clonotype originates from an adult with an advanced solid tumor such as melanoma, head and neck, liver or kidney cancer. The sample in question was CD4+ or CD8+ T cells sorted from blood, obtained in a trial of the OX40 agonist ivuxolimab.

The CDR3 sequence is CASSSRNEQYF. The CDR3 region has the DNA TGTGCCAGCAGTTCCCGCAACGAGCAGTACTTC. V usage is TRBV11-3 and J usage is TRBJ2-7; the D is unclear. Germline values: CDR1 SGHNT, CDR2 YENEEA. With 6 bases removed from V and 5 bases from J, the gap between germline ends came to 8 bases. This CDR3 has 11 amino acids.